One sample yielded the 28 T cell receptor beta chains listed below, sequenced in a study of early T cells in non-severe SARS-CoV-2 infection. TCRdb processed the 5' RACE reads anew with MiXCR; each CDR3 protein has one entry. The sample lists 40,000 to 50,000 distinct CDR3 sequences; 5.4% were seen once. Sequenced here: whole blood, sampled at baseline. The receptors derive from an adult who was a healthcare worker with PCR-confirmed SARS-CoV-2 infection or an uninfected control (not recorded which).

This clonotype was recorded many times. The chain has TRBV6-5 and TRBJ1-1; D is perhaps TRBD1 (6 bases). Germline values: CDR1 MNHEY, CDR2 SVGAGI. The CDR3 loop spans 18 amino acids. V was clipped by 5 bases and J by 0 bases, with 22 bases between them. The CDR3 sequence: CASSRGLGSGDMNTEAFF. The CDR3 nucleotides are TGTGCCAGCAGTAGGGGGTTAGGTTCGGGTGACATGAACACTGAAGCTTTCTTT.

V gene TRBV7-8 combines with J gene TRBJ2-2; no reliable D call. V shed 1 base and J shed 0 bases, with 6 bases lying between them. Germline-derived CDR1 and CDR2 are SGHVS and FQNEAQ. The CDR3 is made up of 15 amino acids. The CDR3 here is CASSLVRTNTGELFF. The CDR3 DNA reads TGTGCCAGCAGCTTAGTGAGAACGAACACCGGGGAGCTGTTTTTT.

This clonotype was picked up many times. The gene calls are TRBV6-1 and TRBJ2-1, with 9 bases that match TRBD2. The CDR3 spans 17 residues. Germline V CDR1 and CDR2: MNHNS, SASEGT. Trimming cost V 3 bases and J 3 bases; bases outside gene matches: 9. CDR3 sequence: CASSDDLSGRRYNEQFF. In DNA, the CDR3 is TGTGCCAGCAGTGACGACCTTAGCGGGAGACGCTACAATGAGCAGTTCTTC.

This clonotype came up a few times. V and J are TRBV4-2 and TRBJ2-2; 8 bases agree with TRBD2. The germline V gene encodes CDR1 LGHNA and CDR2 YNFKEQ. With 0 bases clipped from V and 8 bases from J, the junction kept 11 bases outside the gene matches. This CDR3 spans 17 amino acids. DNA for the CDR3: TGTGCCAGCAGCCAAGATGGGCCAACTAGCGGAGGAGGGGAGCTGTTTTTT. As protein: CASSQDGPTSGGGELFF.

There are many counts of this clonotype. The J gene is TRBJ2-1, the V gene TRBV4-1; D not resolved. Trimming cost V 0 bases and J 7 bases, with 10 bases left between them. The germline gives CDR1 MGHRA, CDR2 YSYEKL. The CDR3 is made up of 14 amino acids. The CDR3 loop reads CASSQDPNGNEQFF. The DNA for the CDR3 is TGCGCCAGCAGCCAAGATCCCAACGGGAATGAGCAGTTCTTC.

The table lists this clonotype with many counts. The chain employs TRBV6-4 and TRBJ1-2, with TRBD1 matching 7 bases. V dropped 2 bases and J dropped 6; count of bases not matched to a gene: 3. The CDR3 has 13 residues. The V gene's germline CDR1 is MRHNA and CDR2 SNTAGT. The CDR3 region has the DNA TGTGCCAGCAGTGACCGACAGGGCAATGGCTACACCTTC. Residues: CASSDRQGNGYTF.

The genes are TRBV11-2 and TRBJ2-3; D gene unclear. Germline V gives CDR1 SGHAT, CDR2 FQNNGV. V gave up 1 base and J gave up 2 bases, with 10 bases separating them. The CDR3 sequence is 15 residues long. The chain's CDR3 is CASSLVALTTDTQYF. CDR3 sequence (DNA): TGTGCCAGCAGCTTAGTGGCCCTCACCACAGATACGCAGTATTTT.

At least ten counts were recorded for this clonotype. This chain links TRBV20-1 with TRBJ1-1, with 7 bases matching TRBD1. Germline CDR1 and CDR2: DFQATT and SNEGSKA (reference sequence). CDR3 length equals 15 residues. Trimming took 0 bases from V and 1 from J; bases not matched to a gene: 5. The CDR3 nucleotides read TGCAGTGCTAGAGATCTAGCAGGGGGGAACACTGAAGCTTTCTTT. This encodes CSARDLAGGNTEAFF.

There are many counts of this clonotype. The chain couples TRBV20-1 to TRBJ2-7; D is unresolved. V dropped 5 bases and J dropped 2 bases, with 7 bases sitting between them. This CDR3 region has 11 residues. Germline V CDR1 and CDR2: DFQATT, SNEGSKA (reference sequence). Written as DNA, the CDR3 is TGCAGTGCTCGCAGAGCCTACGAGCAGTACTTC. Amino acids: CSARRAYEQYF.

The sample holds many counts of this clonotype. Here the CDR3 reads CASRRRDPPEAFF. The CDR3 nucleotides are TGTGCCAGCAGACGCCGGGACCCGCCGGAAGCTTTCTTT. The J gene is TRBJ1-1, the V gene TRBV12-3 or TRBV12-4, with D possibly being TRBD1 (5 bases). The V and J ends lost 6 bases and 8 bases respectively, with 16 bases between them. The CDR3 is 13 residues long.

The chain couples TRBV18 to TRBJ1-1; TRBD1 is a possible D gene (6 bases). The germline gives CDR1 KGHSH, CDR2 LQKENI. This CDR3 region has 15 residues. V was trimmed by 3 bases and J by 3 bases, leaving 14 bases between them. The CDR3 nucleotides read TGTGCCAGCTCACCTCCAGACAGGTTAGACACTGAAGCTTTCTTT. Its translation: CASSPPDRLDTEAFF.

This clonotype came up many times. This chain's CDR3 is CASSPTRGDTQYF. CDR3 nucleotide sequence: TGTGCCAGCAGCCCGACCAGGGGAGATACGCAGTATTTT. V usage is TRBV7-3 and J usage is TRBJ2-3, with TRBD1 as a possible D gene (6 bases). The V gene's germline CDR1 is SGHTA and CDR2 FQGTGA. This CDR3 comprises 13 residues. Trimming removed 5 bases at V and 5 bases at J, with 11 bases between.

This clonotype was recorded at least ten times. The gene calls are TRBV7-9 and TRBJ2-3, with D perhaps given as TRBD1 or TRBD2 (6 bases each). Germline CDR1 is SEHNR and CDR2 is FQNEAQ (reference sequence). This CDR3 spans 16 amino acids. The germline V and J ends were trimmed by 3 bases and 4 bases, with 17 bases remaining between them. The CDR3 sequence is CASSFPGRGRPDTQYF. DNA for the CDR3: TGTGCCAGCAGCTTTCCGGGCCGGGGGCGACCAGATACGCAGTATTTT.

The chain uses TRBV10-1 and TRBJ2-3; D unclear. Trimming took off 5 bases at V and 0 bases at J, with 6 bases between the two ends. In germline, CDR1 is WNHNN, CDR2 SYGVQD (reference sequence). This CDR3 contains 13 residues. CDR3 sequence (DNA): TGCGCCAGCAGTTCCTGGAGCACAGATACGCAGTATTTT. Its protein product is CASSSWSTDTQYF.

This clonotype was found a few times. The junction departs from germline at one end; a sequencing error may be responsible. The CDR3 region is CPSSLNPPDTQYF. In nucleotides, the CDR3 is TGTCCCAGCAGCTTGAACCCCCCAGATACGCAGTATTTT. J is TRBJ2-3 and V is TRBV5-4; no clear D gene. CDR3 length equals 13 residues. Germline V gives CDR1 SGHNT, CDR2 YYREEE (reference sequence).

This clonotype appeared many times. The chain carries TRBV2 and TRBJ2-3; D ambiguous. CDR1 SNHLY and CDR2 FYNNEI come from the germline V gene. The CDR3 spans 15 residues. V was trimmed by 5 bases and J by 3 bases, leaving 15 bases between them. Written as DNA, the CDR3 is TGTGCCAGCAGTACGGAAGGGCGCGGTACAGATACGCAGTATTTT. Its protein product is CASSTEGRGTDTQYF. The entire variable domain, with the rest obtained from reference TRBV2 and TRBJ2-3, is as follows: EPEVTQTPSHQVTQMGQEVILRCVPISNHLYFYWYRQILGQKVEFLVSFYNNEISEKSEIFDDQFSVERPDGSNFTLKIRSTKLEDSAMYFCASSTEGRGTDTQYFGPGTRLTVL.

This clonotype was seen at least ten times. The chain employs TRBV5-1 and TRBJ2-1; D gene unclear. Germline V gene lookup returns CDR1 SGHRS and CDR2 YFSETQ. The CDR3 loop spans 13 amino acids. Trimming left V 1 base short and J 7 bases short, with 9 bases between. CDR3 sequence reads: CASSLPGPNEQFF. CDR3 nucleotides: TGCGCCAGCAGCTTGCCCGGACCGAATGAGCAGTTCTTC.

This clonotype was detected ten times or more. This rearrangement joins TRBV5-1 to TRBJ1-4; maybe TRBD1 (6 bases). Germline assignment: CDR1 SGHRS and CDR2 YFSETQ. Trimming removed 4 bases at V and 5 bases at J, with 12 bases between. The CDR3 runs 14 residues. The CDR3, as DNA: TGCGCCAGCAGCCCCGGACAGCAAAATGAAAAACTGTTTTTT. Translating gives CASSPGQQNEKLFF.

The chain has TRBV2 and TRBJ2-4, with a tentative D call TRBD2 (6 bases). Germline CDR1 SNHLY, CDR2 FYNNEI. Trimming shortened V by 1 base and J by 0 bases, and 13 bases separated the two germline ends. The CDR3 spans 17 residues. CDR3 bases: TGTGCCAGCAGTGAAGTTCTTGCGGGATTAGCCAAAAACATTCAGTACTTC. Protein: CASSEVLAGLAKNIQYF.

In this sample, this clonotype turned up a few times. The genes are TRBV7-3 and TRBJ2-1; D is ambiguous. Trimming pared 8 bases from V and 8 bases from J, leaving 7 bases between. Per the germline V gene, CDR1 is SGHTA and CDR2 is FQGTGA. The CDR3 extends over 10 amino acids. CDR3 sequence reads: CASSHYEQFF. The CDR3 DNA is TGTGCCAGCTCCCATTATGAGCAGTTCTTC.

The rearrangement links TRBV11-2 to TRBJ1-1; D remains unclear. V was pared by 1 base and J by 0 bases, with 9 bases between. The germline V gene encodes CDR1 SGHAT and CDR2 FQNNGV. The CDR3 totals 15 residues. The CDR3 loop is CASSLGGRLNTEAFF. DNA of the CDR3: TGTGCCAGCAGCTTAGGCGGCAGACTGAACACTGAAGCTTTCTTT. Variable domain in full (rest from reference TRBV11-2 and TRBJ1-1): EAGVAQSPRYKIIEKRQSVAFWCNPISGHATLYWYQQILGQGPKLLIQFQNNGVVDDSQLPKDRFSAERLKGVDSTLKIQPAKLEDSAVYLCASSLGGRLNTEAFFGQGTRLTVV.

This clonotype was observed a handful of times. The rearrangement uses TRBV18 and TRBJ1-2, with 7 nucleotides matching TRBD1. The CDR3 length is 13 residues. V lost 3 bases to trimming and J lost 4 bases; unmatched junction nucleotides: 2. CDR1 is KGHSH, CDR2 LQKENI, per germline. DNA of the CDR3: TGTGCCAGCTCACCGCGGGACAGCTATGGCTACACCTTC. This gives the protein CASSPRDSYGYTF.

The chain carries TRBV10-1 and TRBJ2-3, with D unclear. The germline V and J ends were trimmed by 3 bases and 0 bases, with 10 bases remaining between them. CDR1 and CDR2 from the germline V gene are WNHNN and SYGVQD (reference sequence). There are 15 residues in the CDR3. The CDR3 DNA follows: TGCGCCAGCAGTGAAGTCCAGACTAGCACAGATACGCAGTATTTT. Translating it yields CASSEVQTSTDTQYF.

The rearrangement joins TRBV3-1 to TRBJ2-1; no definite D call. CDR1 and CDR2 (germline): LGHDT, YNNKEL (reference sequence). This CDR3 comprises 15 residues. V lost 4 bases to trimming and J lost 9 bases, with 19 bases between them. The CDR3, as DNA: TGTGCCAGCAGCCCTTCGAGAAACCCCTGGGGTGAGCAGTTCTTC. Protein product: CASSPSRNPWGEQFF.

This clonotype has ten or more counts. The chain is built from TRBV12-3 or TRBV12-4 and TRBJ2-5, with a possible D match to TRBD1 (5 bases). This CDR3 contains 13 residues. V was clipped by 5 bases and J by 5 bases, with 12 bases between them. CDR3 region: CASSRQNWETQYF. The CDR3, as DNA: TGTGCCAGCAGTCGACAGAACTGGGAGACCCAGTACTTC.

At least ten counts were recorded for this clonotype. J is TRBJ1-6 and V is TRBV20-1; D is unclear. V shed 3 bases and J shed 7 bases, with 13 bases lying between them. Germline lookup yields CDR1 DFQATT and CDR2 SNEGSKA (reference sequence). The CDR3 is made up of 14 amino acids. DNA of the CDR3: TGCAGTGCTAGGGCCTACTTTGGGAATTCACCCCTCCACTTT. Its protein is CSARAYFGNSPLHF.

This clonotype was counted at least ten times. This chain links TRBV24-1 with TRBJ2-3; 8 nucleotides agree with TRBD1. CDR3 length: 15 residues. Germline trimming cut 8 bases from V and 3 bases from J; bases unmatched to any gene: 9. CDR1 and CDR2 (germline): KGHDR, SFDVKD. CDR3 loop: CATKGADRETDTQYF. The CDR3 DNA reads TGTGCCACCAAGGGTGCGGACAGGGAGACAGATACGCAGTATTTT.

Many counts were recorded for this clonotype. CDR3 loop: CASSFGLGYTF. CDR3 nucleotide sequence: TGTGCCAGCAGTTTTGGGTTAGGCTACACCTTC. J is TRBJ1-2 and V is TRBV27; D is unresolved. Per germline, CDR1 MNHEY and CDR2 SMNVEV (reference sequence). Trimming left V 3 bases short and J 8 bases short, with 7 bases between. The CDR3 totals 11 residues.